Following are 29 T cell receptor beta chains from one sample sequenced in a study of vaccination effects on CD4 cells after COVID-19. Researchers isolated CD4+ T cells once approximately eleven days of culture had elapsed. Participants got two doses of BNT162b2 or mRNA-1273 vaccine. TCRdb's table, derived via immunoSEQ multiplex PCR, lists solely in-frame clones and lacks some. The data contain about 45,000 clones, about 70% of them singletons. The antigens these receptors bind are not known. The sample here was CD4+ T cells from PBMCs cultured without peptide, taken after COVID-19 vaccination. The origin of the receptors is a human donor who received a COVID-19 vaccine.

The CDR3 nucleotides read TGTGCCAGCAGCTTCAGGAGTGAGCAGTTCTTC. It encodes CASSFRSEQFF. The chain links TRBV7-9 to TRBJ2-1; unclear D gene. Trimming cost V 3 bases and J 9 bases, with 6 bases left between them. CDR1 is SEHNR, CDR2 FQNEAQ, per germline (reference sequence). The CDR3 totals 11 residues.

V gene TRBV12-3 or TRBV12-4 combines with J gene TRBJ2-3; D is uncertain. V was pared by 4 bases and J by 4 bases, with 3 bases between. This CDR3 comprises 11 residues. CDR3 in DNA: TGTGCCAGCAGTTCGGCAGATACGCAGTATTTT. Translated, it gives CASSSADTQYF.

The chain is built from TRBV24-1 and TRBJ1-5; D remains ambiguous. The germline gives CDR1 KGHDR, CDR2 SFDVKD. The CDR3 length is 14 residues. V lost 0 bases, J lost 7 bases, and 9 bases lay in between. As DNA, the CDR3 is TGTGCCACCAGTGATTTGCGAGGGTGGCAGCCCCAGCATTTT. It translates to CATSDLRGWQPQHF.

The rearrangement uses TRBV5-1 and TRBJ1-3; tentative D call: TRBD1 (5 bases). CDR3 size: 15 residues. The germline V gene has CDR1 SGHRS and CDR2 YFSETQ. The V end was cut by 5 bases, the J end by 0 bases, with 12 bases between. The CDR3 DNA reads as TGCGCCAGCAGACGTGACGGGACCTCTGGAAACACCATATATTTT. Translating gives CASRRDGTSGNTIYF.

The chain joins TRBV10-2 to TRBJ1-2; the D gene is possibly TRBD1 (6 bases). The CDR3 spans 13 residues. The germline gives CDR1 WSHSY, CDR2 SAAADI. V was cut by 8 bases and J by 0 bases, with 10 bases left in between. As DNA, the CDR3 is TGCGCCAGCCGGGACACTTCTAACTATGGCTACACCTTC. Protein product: CASRDTSNYGYTF.

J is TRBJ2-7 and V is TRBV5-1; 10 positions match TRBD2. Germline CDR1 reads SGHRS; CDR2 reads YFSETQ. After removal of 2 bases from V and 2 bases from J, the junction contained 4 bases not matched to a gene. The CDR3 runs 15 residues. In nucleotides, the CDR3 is TGCGCCAGCAGCTTACTAGCGGGATCGGCCTACGAGCAGTACTTC. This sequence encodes CASSLLAGSAYEQYF.

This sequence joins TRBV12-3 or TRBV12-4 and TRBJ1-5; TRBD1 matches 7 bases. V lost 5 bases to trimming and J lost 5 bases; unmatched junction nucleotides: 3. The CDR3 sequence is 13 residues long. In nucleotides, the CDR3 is TGTGCCAGCAGTGCGGACAGGCATCAGCCCCAGCATTTT. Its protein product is CASSADRHQPQHF.

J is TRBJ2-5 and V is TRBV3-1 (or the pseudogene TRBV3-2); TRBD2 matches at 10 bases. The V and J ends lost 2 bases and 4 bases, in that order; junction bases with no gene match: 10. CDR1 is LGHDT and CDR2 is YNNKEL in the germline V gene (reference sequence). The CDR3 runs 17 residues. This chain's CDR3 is CASSQTSGIGLGETQYF. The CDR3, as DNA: TGTGCCAGCAGCCAAACTAGCGGGATCGGGTTAGGAGAGACCCAGTACTTC.

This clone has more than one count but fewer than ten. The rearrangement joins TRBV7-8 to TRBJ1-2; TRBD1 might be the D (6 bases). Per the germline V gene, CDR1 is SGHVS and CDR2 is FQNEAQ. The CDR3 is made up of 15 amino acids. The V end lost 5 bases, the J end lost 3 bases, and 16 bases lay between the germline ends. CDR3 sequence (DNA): TGTGCCAGCAGCGGAAGCGGGGGGCAGGACTATGGCTACACCTTC. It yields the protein CASSGSGGQDYGYTF.

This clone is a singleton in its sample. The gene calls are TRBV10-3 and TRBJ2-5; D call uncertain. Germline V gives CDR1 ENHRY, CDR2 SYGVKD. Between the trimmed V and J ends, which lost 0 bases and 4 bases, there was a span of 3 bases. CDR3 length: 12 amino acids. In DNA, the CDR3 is TGTGCCATCAGTGAGTCGGGAGAGACCCAGTACTTC. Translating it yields CAISESGETQYF.

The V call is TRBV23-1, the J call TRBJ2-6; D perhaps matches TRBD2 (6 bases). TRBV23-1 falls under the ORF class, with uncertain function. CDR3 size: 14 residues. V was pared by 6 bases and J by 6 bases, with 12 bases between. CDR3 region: CASRSGTLANVLTF. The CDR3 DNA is TGCGCCAGCAGATCCGGGACTCTGGCCAACGTCCTGACTTTC.

This CDR3 is CASSPGGGNEQFF. CDR3 coding DNA: TGTGCCAGCTCACCAGGAGGAGGCAATGAGCAGTTCTTC. The chain couples TRBV18 to TRBJ2-1, with D possibly matching TRBD2 (5 bases). V lost 2 bases and J 6 bases, leaving 8 bases between the germline ends. The CDR3 runs 13 residues. Germline V gene sequence: CDR1 KGHSH, CDR2 LQKENI.

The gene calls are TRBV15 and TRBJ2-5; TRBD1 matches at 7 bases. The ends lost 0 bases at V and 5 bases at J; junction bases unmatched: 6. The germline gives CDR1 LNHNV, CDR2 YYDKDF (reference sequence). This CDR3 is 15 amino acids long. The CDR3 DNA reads TGTGCCACCAGCAGAGATCCGACAGGGCGGGAGACCCAGTACTTC. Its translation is CATSRDPTGRETQYF.

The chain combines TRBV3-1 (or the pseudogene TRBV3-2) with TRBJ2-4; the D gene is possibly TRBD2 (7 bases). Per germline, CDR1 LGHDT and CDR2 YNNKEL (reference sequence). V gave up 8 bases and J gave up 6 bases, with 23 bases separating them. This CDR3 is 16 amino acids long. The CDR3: CASAQMGSRGGNIQYF. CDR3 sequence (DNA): TGTGCCAGCGCACAGATGGGTTCAAGGGGGGGAAACATTCAGTACTTC.

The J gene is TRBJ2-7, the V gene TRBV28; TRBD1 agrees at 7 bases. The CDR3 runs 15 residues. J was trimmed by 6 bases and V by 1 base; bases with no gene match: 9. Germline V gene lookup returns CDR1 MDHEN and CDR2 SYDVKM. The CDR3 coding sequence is TGTGCCAGCAGTTTATTTGACAGGGTTGGGCCCGAGCAGTACTTC. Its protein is CASSLFDRVGPEQYF.

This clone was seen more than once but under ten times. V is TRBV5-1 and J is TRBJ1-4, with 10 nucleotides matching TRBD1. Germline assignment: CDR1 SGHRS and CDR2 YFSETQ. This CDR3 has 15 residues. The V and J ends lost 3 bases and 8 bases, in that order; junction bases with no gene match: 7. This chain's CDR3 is CASSSLTGGREKLFF. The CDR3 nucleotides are TGCGCCAGCAGCTCCTTGACAGGGGGCCGGGAAAAACTGTTTTTT.

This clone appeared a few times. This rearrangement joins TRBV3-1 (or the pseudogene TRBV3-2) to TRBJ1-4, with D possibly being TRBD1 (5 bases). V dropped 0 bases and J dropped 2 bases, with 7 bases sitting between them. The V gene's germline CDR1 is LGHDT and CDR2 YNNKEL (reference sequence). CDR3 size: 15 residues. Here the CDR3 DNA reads TGTGCCAGCAGCCAAGAAGAGGGGACTAATGAAAAACTGTTTTTT. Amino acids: CASSQEEGTNEKLFF.

DNA for the CDR3: TGTGCCAGCAGGACCACAGGGAACACTGAAGCTTTCTTT. This translates into CASRTTGNTEAFF. The rearrangement joins TRBV27 to TRBJ1-1; tentatively, D is TRBD1 (5 bases). CDR3 length: 13 amino acids. Germline assignment: CDR1 MNHEY and CDR2 SMNVEV (reference sequence). The ends were cut back, 6 bases at V and 1 base at J, with 9 bases in the middle.

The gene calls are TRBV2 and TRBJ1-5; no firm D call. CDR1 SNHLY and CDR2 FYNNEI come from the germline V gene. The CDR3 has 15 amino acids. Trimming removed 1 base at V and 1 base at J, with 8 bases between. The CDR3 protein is CASSEDSLSNQPQHF. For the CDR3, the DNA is TGTGCCAGCAGTGAAGACAGCCTAAGCAATCAGCCCCAGCATTTT. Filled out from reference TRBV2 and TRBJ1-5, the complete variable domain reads EPEVTQTPSHQVTQMGQEVILRCVPISNHLYFYWYRQILGQKVEFLVSFYNNEISEKSEIFDDQFSVERPDGSNFTLKIRSTKLEDSAMYFCASSEDSLSNQPQHFGDGTRLSIL.

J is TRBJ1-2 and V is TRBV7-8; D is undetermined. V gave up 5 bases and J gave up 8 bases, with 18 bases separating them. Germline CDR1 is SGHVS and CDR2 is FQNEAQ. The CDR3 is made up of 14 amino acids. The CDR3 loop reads CASSTQPQSTGYTF. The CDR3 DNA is TGTGCCAGCAGCACCCAACCCCAGTCCACGGGCTACACCTTC.

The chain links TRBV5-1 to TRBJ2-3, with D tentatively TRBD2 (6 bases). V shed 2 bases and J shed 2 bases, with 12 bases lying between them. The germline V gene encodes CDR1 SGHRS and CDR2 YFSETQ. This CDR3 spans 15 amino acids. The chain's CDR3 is CASSFTAGATDTQYF. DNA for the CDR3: TGCGCCAGCAGCTTCACAGCGGGCGCCACAGATACGCAGTATTTT.

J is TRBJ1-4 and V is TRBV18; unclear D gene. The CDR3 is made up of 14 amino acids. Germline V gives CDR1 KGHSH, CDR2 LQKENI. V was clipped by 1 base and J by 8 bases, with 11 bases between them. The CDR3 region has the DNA TGTGCCAGCTCACCACGTCAGAATCTAGAAAAACTGTTTTTT. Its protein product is CASSPRQNLEKLFF.

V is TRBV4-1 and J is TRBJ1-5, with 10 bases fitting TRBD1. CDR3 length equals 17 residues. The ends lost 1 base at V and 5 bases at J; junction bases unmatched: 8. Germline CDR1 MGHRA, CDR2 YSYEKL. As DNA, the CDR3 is TGCGCCAGCAGCCAAGGGTCCGGGACAGGGGAGGATCAGCCCCAGCATTTT. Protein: CASSQGSGTGEDQPQHF.

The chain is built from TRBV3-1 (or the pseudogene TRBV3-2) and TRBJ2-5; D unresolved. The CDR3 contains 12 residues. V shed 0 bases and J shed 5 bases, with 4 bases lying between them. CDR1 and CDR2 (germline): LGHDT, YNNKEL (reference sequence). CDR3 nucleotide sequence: TGTGCCAGCAGCCAAGATACGGAGACCCAGTACTTC. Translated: CASSQDTETQYF.

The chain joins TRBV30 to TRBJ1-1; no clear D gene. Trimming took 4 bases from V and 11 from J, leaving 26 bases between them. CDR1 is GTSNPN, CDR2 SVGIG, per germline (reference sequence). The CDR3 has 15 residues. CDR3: CAWTLTSGGGISAFF. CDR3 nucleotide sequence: TGTGCCTGGACCCTCACGTCCGGCGGAGGGATCTCGGCTTTCTTT.

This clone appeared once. Here the CDR3 reads CASLPGQGGSYEQYF. The CDR3 bases are TGCGCCAGCCTACCGGGACAGGGGGGCTCCTACGAGCAGTACTTC. This sequence joins TRBV10-1 and TRBJ2-7; 11 bases match TRBD1. Germline V gene data show CDR1 as WNHNN and CDR2 as SYGVQD (reference sequence). The length of the CDR3 is 15 residues. V shed 8 bases, J shed 0 bases, and the junction held 6 bases outside the gene matches.

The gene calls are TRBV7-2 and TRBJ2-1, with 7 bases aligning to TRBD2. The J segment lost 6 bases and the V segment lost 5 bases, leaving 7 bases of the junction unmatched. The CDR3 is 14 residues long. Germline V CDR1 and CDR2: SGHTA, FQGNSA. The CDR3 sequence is CASSQLRGVNEQFF. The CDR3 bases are TGTGCCAGCAGCCAACTACGGGGGGTCAATGAGCAGTTCTTC.

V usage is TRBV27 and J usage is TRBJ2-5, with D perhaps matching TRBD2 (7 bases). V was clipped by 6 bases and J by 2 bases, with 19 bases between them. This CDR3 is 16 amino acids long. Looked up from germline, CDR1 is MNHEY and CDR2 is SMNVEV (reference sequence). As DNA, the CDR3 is TGTGCCAGCAGCCCCCGTTTGGGGGGGCCGCAAGAGACCCAGTACTTC. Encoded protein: CASSPRLGGPQETQYF.

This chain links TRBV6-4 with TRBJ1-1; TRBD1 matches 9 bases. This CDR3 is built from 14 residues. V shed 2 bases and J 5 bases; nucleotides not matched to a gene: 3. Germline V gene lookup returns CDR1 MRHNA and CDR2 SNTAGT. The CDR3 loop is CASSDGQGLTEAFF. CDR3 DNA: TGTGCCAGCAGTGACGGACAGGGGTTGACTGAAGCTTTCTTT.